This T cell receptor beta chain was identified during a study of T cell changes during pregnancy in multiple sclerosis. Between the trimmed V and J ends, which lost 5 bases and 8 bases, there was a span of 12 bases. This CDR3 region has 12 residues. Germline V gives CDR1 SGHVS, CDR2 FQNEAQ. Using immunoSEQ multiplex PCR, the repertoire was profiled, and TCRdb retains in-frame clones only, with some absent. The sample shows tens of thousands of clones, over 85% of them seen only once. The sequences come from CD4+ T cells from peripheral blood mononuclear cells, collected before pregnancy. V is TRBV7-8 and J is TRBJ1-2, with a tentative D call TRBD1 (6 bases). The clonotype comes from a female donor with multiple sclerosis, enrolled in a pregnancy study. CDR3 coding DNA: TGTGCCAGCAGCAACGACAGGACAGGCTACACCTTC. It codes for CASSNDRTGYTF.